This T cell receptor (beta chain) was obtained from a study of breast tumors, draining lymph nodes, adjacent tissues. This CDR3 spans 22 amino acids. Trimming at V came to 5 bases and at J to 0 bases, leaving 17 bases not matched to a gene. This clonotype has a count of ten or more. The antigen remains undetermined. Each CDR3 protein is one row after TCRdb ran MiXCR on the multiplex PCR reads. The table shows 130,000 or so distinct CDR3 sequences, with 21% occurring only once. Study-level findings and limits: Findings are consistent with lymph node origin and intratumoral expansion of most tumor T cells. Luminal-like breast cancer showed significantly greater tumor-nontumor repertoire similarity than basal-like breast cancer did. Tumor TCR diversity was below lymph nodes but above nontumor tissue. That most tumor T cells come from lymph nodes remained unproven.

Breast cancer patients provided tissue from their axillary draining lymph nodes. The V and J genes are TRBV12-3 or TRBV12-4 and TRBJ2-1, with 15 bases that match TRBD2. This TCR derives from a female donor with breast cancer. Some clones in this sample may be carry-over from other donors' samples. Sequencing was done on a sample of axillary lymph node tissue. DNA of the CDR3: TGTGCCAGCAGTAAACGAATGTTGGGACTAGCGGGAGGTAGCAACTCCTACAATGAGCAGTTCTTC. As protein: CASSKRMLGLAGGSNSYNEQFF.